Each of the 5 T cell receptor beta chains below was sequenced from the same sample in a study of tumor and adjacent non-tumor tissue in lung cancer. This sample's RNA came from whole unsorted tissue. Three rounds of nested PCR, following a modified ARM-PCR protocol, produced the TCRbeta library. TCRdb recomputed calls from the multiplex PCR reads with MiXCR, one row per CDR3 protein. The repertoire includes about 110,000 distinct CDR3 sequences, over 75% of them detected once, and more than 20% sits in the top ten. Sequenced: lung tumor tissue. The receptors here all came from a man between 65 and 85 years old with non-small cell lung cancer.

Turning to this clonotype: Its ends do not fully match the called genes, so a read error is possible. The V and J genes are TRBV29-1 and TRBJ1-2; D remains unclear. There are 16 residues in the CDR3. Germline V CDR1 and CDR2: SQVTM, ANQGSEA. For the CDR3, the DNA is TGCAGAGTTGTCCCATTTCAATCCTCGGGAGGAGATGGCTACACCTTC. Its translation: CRVVPFQSSGGDGYTF.

Details on this clonotype: Since the CDR3 does not end with the conserved phenylalanine or tryptophan, this likely comes from a read error. It is unclear where the CDR3 begins or ends on the DNA, so no DNA is shown, and the CDR3 is as TCRdb lists it. The chain employs TRBV11-2 and TRBJ2-1; the D call in the table, TRBD1, was not verified against the DNA. Germline CDR1 reads SGHAT; CDR2 reads FQNNGV. The CDR3 length equals 11 residues, ends included. This CDR3 reads CASSPGNEHFS.

Note on this clonotype: At one end, the junction sequence differs from germline, possibly due to a read error. The CDR3 is CSADVVGDTGELYF. In DNA form, the CDR3 reads TGCAGCGCTGACGTAGTGGGGGACACCGGGGAGCTGTATTTT. The chain links TRBV29-1 to TRBJ2-2; TRBD1 is a possible D gene (6 bases). Per the germline V gene, CDR1 is SQVTM and CDR2 is ANQGSEA. The CDR3 loop spans 14 amino acids.

A remark on this clonotype: Its ends do not fully match the called genes, so a read error is possible. CDR3 amino acids: CVSTGTGDYGYTF. CDR3 bases: TGTGTCAGCACTGGGACAGGGGACTATGGCTACACTTTC. The rearrangement joins TRBV25-1 to TRBJ1-2; 10 bases map to TRBD1. This CDR3 spans 13 amino acids. CDR1 is MGHDK and CDR2 is SYGVNS in the germline V gene.

As regards this clonotype: Here the CDR3 omits its conserved ending phenylalanine or tryptophan, so a read error is the likely source. The rearrangement uses TRBV4-3 and TRBJ1-4; D is ambiguous. This CDR3 region has 14 residues. V dropped 1 base and J dropped 8 bases, with 11 bases sitting between them. CDR1 LGHNA and CDR2 YSLEER come from the germline V gene. The CDR3 here is CASSQASRHEKLFY. The CDR3 DNA is TGCGCCAGCAGCCAAGCTAGTCGTCACGAAAAACTGTTTTAT.